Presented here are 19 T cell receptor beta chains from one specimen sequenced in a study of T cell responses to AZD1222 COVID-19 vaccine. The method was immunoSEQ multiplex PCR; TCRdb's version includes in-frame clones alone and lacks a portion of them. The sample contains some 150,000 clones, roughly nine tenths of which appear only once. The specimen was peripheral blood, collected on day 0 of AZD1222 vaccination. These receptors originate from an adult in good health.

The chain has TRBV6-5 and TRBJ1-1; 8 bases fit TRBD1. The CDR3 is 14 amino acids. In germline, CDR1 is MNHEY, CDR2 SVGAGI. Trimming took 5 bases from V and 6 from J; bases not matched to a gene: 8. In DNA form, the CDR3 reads TGTGCCAGCAGTCCTAACAGGGGGGTCGCTGAAGCTTTCTTT. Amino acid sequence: CASSPNRGVAEAFF.

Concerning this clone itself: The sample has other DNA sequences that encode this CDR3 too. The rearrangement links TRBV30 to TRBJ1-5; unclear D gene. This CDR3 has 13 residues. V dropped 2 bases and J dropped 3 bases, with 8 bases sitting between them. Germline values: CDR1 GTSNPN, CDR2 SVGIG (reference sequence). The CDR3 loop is CAWSRGSNQPQHF. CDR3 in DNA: TGTGCCTGGAGTCGGGGATCCAATCAGCCCCAGCATTTT.

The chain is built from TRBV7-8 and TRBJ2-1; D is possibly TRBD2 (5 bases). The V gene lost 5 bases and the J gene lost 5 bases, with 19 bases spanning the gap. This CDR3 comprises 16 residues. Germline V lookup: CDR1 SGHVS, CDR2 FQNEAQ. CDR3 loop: CASSPLGLTSDNEQFF. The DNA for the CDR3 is TGTGCCAGCAGCCCACTTGGACTGACCAGCGACAATGAGCAGTTCTTC. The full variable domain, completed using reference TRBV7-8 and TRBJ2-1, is GAGVSQSPRYKVAKRGQDVALRCDPISGHVSLFWYQQALGQGPEFLTYFQNEAQLDKSGLPSDRFFAERPEGSVSTLKIQRTQQEDSAVYLCASSPLGLTSDNEQFFGPGTRLTVL.

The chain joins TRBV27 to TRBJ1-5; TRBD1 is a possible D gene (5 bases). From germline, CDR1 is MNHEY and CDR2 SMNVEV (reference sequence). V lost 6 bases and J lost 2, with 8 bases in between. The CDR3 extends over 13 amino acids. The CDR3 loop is CASRGVGNQPQHF. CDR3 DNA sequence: TGTGCCAGCAGGGGGGTTGGCAATCAGCCCCAGCATTTT.

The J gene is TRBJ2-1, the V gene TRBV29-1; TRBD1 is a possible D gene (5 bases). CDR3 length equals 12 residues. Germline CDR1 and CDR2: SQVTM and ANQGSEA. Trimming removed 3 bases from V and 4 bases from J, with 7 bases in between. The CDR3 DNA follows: TGCAGCGTTGAGAAGGGGTACAATGAGCAGTTCTTC. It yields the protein CSVEKGYNEQFF.

The CDR3 loop is CASSFDRTGGYYGYTF. CDR3 bases: TGTGCCAGCAGCTTCGACCGGACAGGGGGGTACTATGGCTACACCTTC. The rearrangement joins TRBV9 to TRBJ1-2, with 10 nucleotides matching TRBD1. V shed 4 bases, J shed 3 bases, and the junction held 9 bases outside the gene matches. Germline CDR1 and CDR2: SGDLS and YYNGEE. The CDR3 sequence is 16 residues long.

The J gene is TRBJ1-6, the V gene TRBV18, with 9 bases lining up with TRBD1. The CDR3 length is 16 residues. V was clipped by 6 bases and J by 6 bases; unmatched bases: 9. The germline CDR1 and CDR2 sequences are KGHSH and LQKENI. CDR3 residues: CASSQTGGGGNSPLHF. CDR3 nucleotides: TGTGCCAGCTCGCAAACAGGGGGCGGCGGTAATTCACCCCTCCACTTT.

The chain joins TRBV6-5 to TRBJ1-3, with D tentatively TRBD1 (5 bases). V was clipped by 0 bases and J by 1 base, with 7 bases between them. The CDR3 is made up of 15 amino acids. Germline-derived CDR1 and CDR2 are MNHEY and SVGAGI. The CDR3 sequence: CASSYSSGSGNTIYF. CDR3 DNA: TGTGCCAGCAGTTACTCGTCAGGGTCTGGAAACACCATATATTTT.

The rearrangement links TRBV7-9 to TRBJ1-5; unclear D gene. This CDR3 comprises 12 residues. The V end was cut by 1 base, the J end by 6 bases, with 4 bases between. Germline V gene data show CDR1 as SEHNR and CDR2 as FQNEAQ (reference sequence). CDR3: CASSLDIQPQHF. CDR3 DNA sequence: TGTGCCAGCAGCTTAGATATTCAGCCCCAGCATTTT. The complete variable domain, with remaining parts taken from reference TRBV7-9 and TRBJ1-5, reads DTGVSQNPRHKITKRGQNVTFRCDPISEHNRLYWYRQTLGQGPEFLTYFQNEAQLEKSRLLSDRFSAERPKGSFSTLEIQRTEQGDSAMYLCASSLDIQPQHFGDGTRLSIL.

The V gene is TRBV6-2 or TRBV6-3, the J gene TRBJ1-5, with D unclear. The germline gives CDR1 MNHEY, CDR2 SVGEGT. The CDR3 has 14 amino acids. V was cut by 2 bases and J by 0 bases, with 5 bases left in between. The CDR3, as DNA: TGTGCCAGCAGTTACGTTAATAGCAATCAGCCCCAGCATTTT. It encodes CASSYVNSNQPQHF.

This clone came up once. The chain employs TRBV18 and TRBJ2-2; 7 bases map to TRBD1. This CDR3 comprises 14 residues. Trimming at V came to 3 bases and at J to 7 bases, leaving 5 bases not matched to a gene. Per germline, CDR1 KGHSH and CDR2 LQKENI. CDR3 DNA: TGTGCCAGCTCACCGGACAGGTTCGACGGGGAGCTGTTTTTT. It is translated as CASSPDRFDGELFF.

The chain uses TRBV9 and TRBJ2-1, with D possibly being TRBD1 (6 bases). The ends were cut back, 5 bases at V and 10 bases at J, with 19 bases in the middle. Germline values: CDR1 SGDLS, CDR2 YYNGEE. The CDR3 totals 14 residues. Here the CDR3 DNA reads TGTGCCAGCAGTCCAGAGCCGTCAAGGGGGGAGCAGTTCTTC. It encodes CASSPEPSRGEQFF. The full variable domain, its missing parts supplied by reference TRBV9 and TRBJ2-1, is DSGVTQTPKHLITATGQRVTLRCSPRSGDLSVYWYQQSLDQGLQFLIQYYNGEERAKGNILERFSAQQFPDLHSELNLSSLELGDSALYFCASSPEPSRGEQFFGPGTRLTVL.

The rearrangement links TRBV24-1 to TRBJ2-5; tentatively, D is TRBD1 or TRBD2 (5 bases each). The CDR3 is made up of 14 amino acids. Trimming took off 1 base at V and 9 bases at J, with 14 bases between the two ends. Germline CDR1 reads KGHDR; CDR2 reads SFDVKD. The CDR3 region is CATSDFGESRAQYF. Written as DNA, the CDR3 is TGTGCCACCAGTGATTTCGGGGAGTCCAGGGCCCAGTACTTC.

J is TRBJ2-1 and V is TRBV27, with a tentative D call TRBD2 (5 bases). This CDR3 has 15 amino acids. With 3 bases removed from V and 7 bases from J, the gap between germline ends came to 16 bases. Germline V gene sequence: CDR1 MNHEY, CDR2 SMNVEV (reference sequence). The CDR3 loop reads CASSLGAGVKNEQFF. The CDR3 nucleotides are TGTGCCAGCAGTTTGGGAGCTGGGGTGAAGAATGAGCAGTTCTTC.

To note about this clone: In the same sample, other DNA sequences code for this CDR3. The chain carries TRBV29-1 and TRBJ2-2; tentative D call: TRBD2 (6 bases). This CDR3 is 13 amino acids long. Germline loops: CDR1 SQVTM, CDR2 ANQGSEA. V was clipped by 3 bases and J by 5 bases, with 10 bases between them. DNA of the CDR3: TGCAGCGTTGATGGGGGAGGAACCGGGGAGCTGTTTTTT. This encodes CSVDGGGTGELFF.

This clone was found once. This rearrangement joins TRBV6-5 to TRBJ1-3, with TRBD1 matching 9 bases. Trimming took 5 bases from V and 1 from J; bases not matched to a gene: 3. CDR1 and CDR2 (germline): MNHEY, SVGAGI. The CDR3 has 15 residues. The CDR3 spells CASSQTGGSGNTIYF. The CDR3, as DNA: TGTGCCAGCAGTCAGACAGGGGGGTCTGGAAACACCATATATTTT.

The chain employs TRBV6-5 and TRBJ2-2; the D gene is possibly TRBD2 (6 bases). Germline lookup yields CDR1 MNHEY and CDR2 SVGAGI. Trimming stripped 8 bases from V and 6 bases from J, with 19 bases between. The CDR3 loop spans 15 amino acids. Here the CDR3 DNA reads TGTGCCAGCCTCGTCCCGGGAGCTGGAGCCGGGGAGCTGTTTTTT. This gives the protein CASLVPGAGAGELFF.

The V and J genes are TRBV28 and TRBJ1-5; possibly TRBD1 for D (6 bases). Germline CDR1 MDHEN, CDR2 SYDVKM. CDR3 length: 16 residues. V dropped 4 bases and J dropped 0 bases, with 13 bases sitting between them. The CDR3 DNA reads TGTGCCAGCAGTTCTGGACAGACCCTTAGCAATCAGCCCCAGCATTTT. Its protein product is CASSSGQTLSNQPQHF.

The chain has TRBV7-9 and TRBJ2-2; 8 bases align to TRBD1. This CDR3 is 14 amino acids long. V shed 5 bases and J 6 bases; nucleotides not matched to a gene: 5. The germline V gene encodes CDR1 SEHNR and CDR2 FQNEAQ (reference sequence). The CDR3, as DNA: TGTGCCAGCAGCCCGACAGGGGACTCCGGGGAGCTGTTTTTT. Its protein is CASSPTGDSGELFF.